The 25 T cell receptor beta chains reported below all come from one sample, sequenced in a study of T cell changes during pregnancy in multiple sclerosis. Clones were sequenced by immunoSEQ multiplex PCR, and TCRdb holds only the in-frame ones, with some missing. The sample holds roughly 50,000 clones, around 89% seen once. This material consisted of CD8+ T cells from peripheral blood mononuclear cells, taken in the second trimester of pregnancy. The receptors here all came from a female donor with multiple sclerosis, enrolled in a pregnancy study.

This clone was observed a single time. The chain uses TRBV5-6 and TRBJ1-1, with a possible D match to TRBD1 (6 bases). Between the trimmed V and J ends, which lost 5 bases and 0 bases, there was a span of 11 bases. The CDR3 totals 14 residues. The germline CDR1 and CDR2 sequences are SGHDT and YYEEEE. The CDR3 sequence is CASRPGTLNTEAFF. CDR3 nucleotide sequence: TGTGCCAGCAGGCCGGGGACACTGAACACTGAAGCTTTCTTT. Based on the CDR3 plus reference TRBV5-6 and TRBJ1-1, the full variable domain is DAGVTQSPTHLIKTRGQQVTLRCSPKSGHDTVSWYQQALGQGPQFIFQYYEEEERQRGNFPDRFSGHQFPNYSSELNVNALLLGDSALYLCASRPGTLNTEAFFGQGTRLTVV.

The V and J genes are TRBV4-1 and TRBJ2-5; no clear D. Trimming shortened V by 0 bases and J by 2 bases, and 10 bases separated the two germline ends. Germline CDR1 MGHRA, CDR2 YSYEKL. This CDR3 has 15 amino acids. CDR3 sequence reads: CASSQDGSVQETQYF. The DNA of the CDR3 is TGCGCCAGCAGCCAAGACGGGTCGGTACAAGAGACCCAGTACTTC.

This chain connects TRBV23-1 to TRBJ2-3; 8 bases line up with TRBD2. TRBV23-1 is marked as an open reading frame, function uncertain. CDR3 length: 17 residues. Trimming cost V 2 bases and J 0 bases; bases outside gene matches: 7. The chain's CDR3 is CASSQDVTSGSTDTQYF. The CDR3 DNA reads as TGCGCCAGCAGTCAAGACGTAACTAGCGGAAGCACAGATACGCAGTATTTT.

This rearrangement joins TRBV4-2 to TRBJ2-1, with D unclear. This CDR3 is built from 12 residues. V lost 1 base to trimming and J lost 8 bases, with 6 bases between them. Germline CDR1 and CDR2: LGHNA and YNFKEQ. CDR3 sequence reads: CASSQGVYEQFF. The DNA of the CDR3 is TGTGCCAGCAGCCAAGGAGTGTATGAGCAGTTCTTC.

In DNA, the CDR3 is TGTGCCAGCAGTCCACCGGGACAGGGGGACACTGAAGCTTTCTTT. It codes for CASSPPGQGDTEAFF. The chain combines TRBV27 with TRBJ1-1, with 11 positions matching TRBD1. The CDR3 is 15 amino acids. J was trimmed by 3 bases and V by 5 bases; bases with no gene match: 5. Germline-derived CDR1 and CDR2 are MNHEY and SMNVEV (reference sequence).

This chain connects TRBV6-1 to TRBJ2-7, with TRBD1 matching over 7 bases. This CDR3 has 14 amino acids. V shed 3 bases and J 2 bases; nucleotides not matched to a gene: 4. The germline gives CDR1 MNHNS, CDR2 SASEGT. The CDR3 loop reads CASSDWDSPYEQYF. CDR3 DNA sequence: TGTGCCAGCAGTGACTGGGACAGTCCCTACGAGCAGTACTTC.

This clone was counted a single time. V is TRBV5-6 and J is TRBJ1-5; no definite D call. Germline V gene sequence: CDR1 SGHDT, CDR2 YYEEEE. CDR3 length: 15 amino acids. V was shortened by 0 bases and J by 4 bases, with 11 bases between the two germline ends. CDR3 sequence reads: CASSLGGAPNQPQHF. CDR3 sequence (DNA): TGTGCCAGCAGCTTGGGGGGAGCCCCTAATCAGCCCCAGCATTTT.

The sample holds one count of this clone. The chain carries TRBV2 and TRBJ1-1; unclear D gene. Germline V CDR1 and CDR2: SNHLY, FYNNEI. This CDR3 has 13 residues. Between the trimmed V and J ends, which lost 10 bases and 5 bases, there was a span of 17 bases. The CDR3 nucleotides read TGTGCCACTCGTTTGGCCCCGTGGACTGAAGCTTTCTTT. It specifies CATRLAPWTEAFF.

The rearrangement links TRBV7-8 to TRBJ2-1; D is ambiguous. Trimming removed 5 bases from V and 3 bases from J, with 8 bases in between. The CDR3 runs 13 residues. Looked up from germline, CDR1 is SGHVS and CDR2 is FQNEAQ. This CDR3 reads CASSPTSYNEQFF. In DNA form, the CDR3 reads TGTGCCAGCAGCCCCACCAGCTACAATGAGCAGTTCTTC.

This clone is a singleton in its sample. This chain joins TRBV11-2 and TRBJ2-2; tentatively, D is TRBD1 (6 bases). Germline CDR1 and CDR2: SGHAT and FQNNGV. The CDR3 is made up of 16 amino acids. V lost 1 base and J lost 2, with 11 bases in between. CDR3 DNA: TGTGCCAGCAGCTTAGTACAGGGCGCAAACACCGGGGAGCTGTTTTTT. Translation: CASSLVQGANTGELFF.

The rearrangement links TRBV28 to TRBJ1-1; 8 bases map to TRBD1. Germline values: CDR1 MDHEN, CDR2 SYDVKM. The CDR3 is 17 residues long. J lost 2 bases, V lost 3 bases, and 11 bases had no gene match. The CDR3 DNA reads as TGTGCCAGCAGTTTGATACAGGGGGGCGGACCAAACACTGAAGCTTTCTTT. Its translation: CASSLIQGGGPNTEAFF.

The rearrangement uses TRBV10-3 and TRBJ2-3; TRBD1 agrees at 8 bases. V gave up 6 bases and J gave up 0 bases; unmatched junction bases: 8. The CDR3 runs to 16 residues. Germline lookup yields CDR1 ENHRY and CDR2 SYGVKD. This chain's CDR3 is CAIREIQGESTDTQYF. CDR3 sequence (DNA): TGTGCCATCAGAGAGATACAGGGGGAAAGCACAGATACGCAGTATTTT.

The chain links TRBV27 to TRBJ1-2; possible D gene TRBD1, 6 bases. Germline V CDR1 and CDR2: MNHEY, SMNVEV (reference sequence). The CDR3 is made up of 13 amino acids. V dropped 3 bases and J dropped 6 bases, with 11 bases sitting between them. CDR3 sequence: CASSFGGLDGYTF. CDR3 coding DNA: TGTGCCAGCAGTTTCGGGGGGCTAGATGGCTACACCTTC.

The V gene is TRBV19, the J gene TRBJ1-4, with D perhaps TRBD1 (5 bases). Trimming removed 7 bases at V and 0 bases at J, with 9 bases between. The CDR3 consists of 14 residues. CDR1 is LNHDA and CDR2 is SQIVND in the germline V gene (reference sequence). The CDR3 loop is CASMDTPTNEKLFF. DNA of the CDR3: TGTGCCAGTATGGACACTCCAACTAATGAAAAACTGTTTTTT.

The gene calls are TRBV11-2 and TRBJ1-1, with TRBD1 identical over 7 bases. The V gene end was trimmed by 4 bases and the J gene end by 5 bases; junction bases not matched to a gene: 7. The germline gives CDR1 SGHAT, CDR2 FQNNGV. The CDR3 runs 14 residues. CDR3 DNA sequence: TGTGCCAGCAGCTCATTTAACAGGGGTACTGAAGCTTTCTTT. Translated, it gives CASSSFNRGTEAFF.

The chain is built from TRBV14 and TRBJ2-3; 7 nucleotides match TRBD1. CDR1 is SGHDN and CDR2 is FVKESK in the germline V gene. J gave up 0 bases and V 3 bases, and 3 bases lay outside the gene matches. The CDR3 has 15 amino acids. CDR3 in amino acids: CASSHYRGSTDTQYF. The CDR3 DNA reads TGTGCCAGCAGCCATTACAGGGGCAGCACAGATACGCAGTATTTT.

The CDR3 DNA reads as TGTGCCAGCAGTGAGGGGCCAGACCCTTCTCTGTTTTTT. It codes for CASSEGPDPSLFF. The rearrangement links TRBV2 to TRBJ1-4; perhaps TRBD1 as D (5 bases). Germline V gene lookup returns CDR1 SNHLY and CDR2 FYNNEI. The V end was cut by 3 bases, the J end by 14 bases, with 16 bases between. This CDR3 is 13 amino acids long.

The V gene is TRBV11-2, the J gene TRBJ2-1; 11 bases map to TRBD2. The CDR3 runs 16 residues. Germline CDR1 is SGHAT and CDR2 is FQNNGV. J was trimmed by 4 bases and V by 5 bases; bases with no gene match: 7. CDR3 residues: CASSIGSGGGYNEQFF. The DNA of the CDR3 is TGTGCCAGCAGCATCGGTAGCGGGGGGGGATACAATGAGCAGTTCTTC.

The V and J genes are TRBV7-9 and TRBJ2-1, with D possibly TRBD1 on 6 matching bases. The germline V gene encodes CDR1 SEHNR and CDR2 FQNEAQ (reference sequence). CDR3 length equals 15 residues. V shed 8 bases and J shed 8 bases, with 22 bases lying between them. CDR3 protein: CASHLVQGLEDEQFF. The CDR3 coding sequence is TGTGCCAGCCACCTTGTGCAGGGGCTGGAGGATGAGCAGTTCTTC. Filled out from reference TRBV7-9 and TRBJ2-1, the complete variable domain reads DTGVSQNPRHKITKRGQNVTFRCDPISEHNRLYWYRQTLGQGPEFLTYFQNEAQLEKSRLLSDRFSAERPKGSFSTLEIQRTEQGDSAMYLCASHLVQGLEDEQFFGPGTRLTVL.

The chain has TRBV19 and TRBJ1-1, with D perhaps matching TRBD1 (5 bases). The V gene lost 8 bases and the J gene lost 0 bases, with 13 bases spanning the gap. The CDR3 runs 14 residues. In germline, CDR1 is LNHDA, CDR2 SQIVND (reference sequence). CDR3: CASWGGTVNTEAFF. The CDR3 nucleotides are TGTGCCAGTTGGGGGGGAACGGTGAACACTGAAGCTTTCTTT. Filled out from reference TRBV19 and TRBJ1-1, the complete variable domain reads DGGITQSPKYLFRKEGQNVTLSCEQNLNHDAMYWYRQDPGQGLRLIYYSQIVNDFQKGDIAEGYSVSREKKESFPLTVTSAQKNPTAFYLCASWGGTVNTEAFFGQGTRLTVV.

The V gene is TRBV6-5, the J gene TRBJ1-3, with TRBD1 as a possible D gene (5 bases). The CDR3 runs 16 residues. CDR1 and CDR2 from the germline V gene are MNHEY and SVGAGI. V dropped 0 bases and J dropped 2 bases, with 11 bases sitting between them. The DNA for the CDR3 is TGTGCCAGCAGTTACTCGACAGACCTACCTGGAAACACCATATATTTT. As protein: CASSYSTDLPGNTIYF.

The chain recombines TRBV21-1 with TRBJ2-3; TRBD2, the table's D call, was not compared with the DNA. TRBV21-1 is recorded as a pseudogene. This CDR3 is built from 16 residues. CDR3: CASSPLRGFGTDTQYF. The CDR3 DNA reads as TGTGCCAGCAGCCCCTTACGAGGGTTCGGCACAGATACGCAGTATTTT.

This clone was observed a few times. This chain links TRBV10-2 with TRBJ1-2; D is unclear. Trimming took 8 bases from V and 2 from J, leaving 15 bases between them. This CDR3 has 14 amino acids. CDR1 and CDR2 from the germline V gene are WSHSY and SAAADI. This chain's CDR3 is CASRAVPLNYGYTF. The CDR3 DNA is TGCGCCAGCCGAGCTGTACCGCTAAACTATGGCTACACCTTC.

This rearrangement joins TRBV2 to TRBJ2-1; 8 nucleotides agree with TRBD2. The CDR3 has 13 residues. Per germline, CDR1 SNHLY and CDR2 FYNNEI. V shed 8 bases, J shed 2 bases, and the junction held 2 bases outside the gene matches. The CDR3 here is CASAAGAYNEQFF. Here the CDR3 DNA reads TGTGCCAGCGCAGCGGGGGCCTACAATGAGCAGTTCTTC.

The chain is built from TRBV6-5 and TRBJ1-1; 7 nucleotides agree with TRBD1. V lost 7 bases and J lost 5; bases outside the gene matches: 1. This CDR3 spans 11 amino acids. From germline, CDR1 is MNHEY and CDR2 SVGAGI. As DNA, the CDR3 is TGTGCCAGCATACAGGGGACTGAAGCTTTCTTT. Protein product: CASIQGTEAFF.